The 15 T cell receptor beta chains presented below share a single source sample, sequenced in a study of long-term antiretroviral therapy in people with HIV. With survey level as its setting, the immunoSEQ assay was v3.0. TCRdb's table, derived via immunoSEQ multiplex PCR, lists solely in-frame clones and lacks some. Altogether tens of thousands of clones are present, roughly 83% being singletons, with the ten largest covering roughly 6%. This sample comprised unsorted PBMCs, obtained 0.7 years before starting antiretroviral therapy. Source of these receptors: a man aged 25 to 45 with HIV.

This clone was seen only once. The gene calls are TRBV4-3 and TRBJ1-2; possible D gene TRBD1, 6 bases. CDR1 and CDR2 (germline): LGHNA, YSLEER. The CDR3 has 15 residues. V lost 1 base and J lost 8, with 17 bases in between. In nucleotides, the CDR3 is TGCGCCAGCAGCCAAGTGGGGGCGGGTCGCAGCGGCTACACCTTC. It translates to CASSQVGAGRSGYTF.

The rearrangement joins TRBV29-1 to TRBJ1-2; 8 bases agree with TRBD1. The V gene's germline CDR1 is SQVTM and CDR2 ANQGSEA. This CDR3 spans 13 amino acids. Germline trimming cut 3 bases from V and 6 bases from J; bases unmatched to any gene: 6. CDR3 loop: CSVEGWDRNGYTF. The DNA for the CDR3 is TGCAGCGTTGAGGGTTGGGACAGGAATGGCTACACCTTC.

This clone came up once. For the CDR3, the DNA is TGTGCCAGCAGCCCCTTACAGAGAGCTAACTATGGCTACACCTTC. Translating it yields CASSPLQRANYGYTF. V is TRBV6-5 and J is TRBJ1-2; D not resolved. The V and J ends lost 6 bases and 0 bases respectively, with 14 bases between them. Germline loops: CDR1 MNHEY, CDR2 SVGAGI. The CDR3 is 15 residues long.

This chain joins TRBV11-2 and TRBJ2-3; 9 bases are a match to TRBD2. This CDR3 has 16 residues. Germline assignment: CDR1 SGHAT and CDR2 FQNNGV. V lost 5 bases, J lost 7 bases, and 13 bases stayed unmatched. The DNA for the CDR3 is TGTGCCAGCAGCCAGAGGGCTAGCGGGGTTTCAAATACGCAGTATTTT. It is translated as CASSQRASGVSNTQYF.

This clone was observed a handful of times. The chain joins TRBV11-3 to TRBJ2-7, with 7 bases fitting TRBD2. The CDR3 totals 16 residues. Germline CDR1 SGHNT, CDR2 YENEEA. The J segment lost 1 base and the V segment lost 5 bases, leaving 11 bases of the junction unmatched. The CDR3 protein is CASSPVGGDRSYEQYF. Here the CDR3 DNA reads TGTGCCAGCAGCCCCGTTGGGGGGGATAGATCCTACGAGCAGTACTTC.

The rearrangement links TRBV7-9 to TRBJ1-2; tentative D call: TRBD1 (5 bases). The germline CDR1 and CDR2 sequences are SEHNR and FQNEAQ (reference sequence). V lost 4 bases, J lost 4 bases, and 7 bases lay in between. The CDR3 is 12 residues long. CDR3 DNA: TGTGCCAGCAGCTCCGACAGCTATGGCTACACCTTC. Translation: CASSSDSYGYTF. Variable domain in full (rest from reference TRBV7-9 and TRBJ1-2): DTGVSQNPRHKITKRGQNVTFRCDPISEHNRLYWYRQTLGQGPEFLTYFQNEAQLEKSRLLSDRFSAERPKGSFSTLEIQRTEQGDSAMYLCASSSDSYGYTFGSGTRLTVV.

CDR3 sequence reads: CAWSVRYEQYF. The CDR3 nucleotides read TGTGCCTGGAGTGTACGCTACGAGCAGTACTTC. The J gene is TRBJ2-7, the V gene TRBV30; D unresolved. V was cut by 0 bases and J by 3 bases, with 3 bases left in between. The CDR3 totals 11 residues. Per the germline V gene, CDR1 is GTSNPN and CDR2 is SVGIG (reference sequence).

This chain joins TRBV7-9 and TRBJ1-1; TRBD1 is a possible D gene (6 bases). In germline, CDR1 is SEHNR, CDR2 FQNEAQ (reference sequence). The ends were cut back, 0 bases at V and 5 bases at J, with 7 bases in the middle. This CDR3 contains 13 residues. CDR3 nucleotides: TGTGCCAGCAGCTTAGCCCAGGGGACTGAAGCTTTCTTT. Protein product: CASSLAQGTEAFF.

The V gene is TRBV7-9, the J gene TRBJ1-5, with a weak D call TRBD1 (5 bases). Germline CDR1 reads SEHNR; CDR2 reads FQNEAQ (reference sequence). The CDR3 totals 14 residues. V was clipped by 2 bases and J by 7 bases, with 12 bases between them. Here the CDR3 DNA reads TGTGCCAGCAGCTTACAGGGAGGAGGGCAGCCCCAGCATTTT. This encodes CASSLQGGGQPQHF. Looking up the rest from reference TRBV7-9 and TRBJ1-5 gives the full variable domain: DTGVSQNPRHKITKRGQNVTFRCDPISEHNRLYWYRQTLGQGPEFLTYFQNEAQLEKSRLLSDRFSAERPKGSFSTLEIQRTEQGDSAMYLCASSLQGGGQPQHFGDGTRLSIL.

The chain is built from TRBV18 and TRBJ2-4; TRBD2 matches 9 bases. CDR1 and CDR2 (germline): KGHSH, LQKENI. The trim removed 6 bases at V and 8 bases at J, leaving 8 bases unmatched. The CDR3 runs to 14 residues. The CDR3 loop is CASSPGVAGDIQYF. CDR3 DNA sequence: TGTGCCAGCTCCCCCGGGGTAGCGGGAGACATTCAGTACTTC.

The chain is built from TRBV15 and TRBJ2-7; D is ambiguous. V lost 5 bases, J lost 6 bases, and 11 bases lay in between. CDR1 LNHNV and CDR2 YYDKDF come from the germline V gene (reference sequence). This CDR3 region has 12 residues. CDR3 DNA sequence: TGTGCCACCAGCGAAGCGACCGCCGAGCAGTACTTC. Amino acid sequence: CATSEATAEQYF.

This sequence joins TRBV25-1 and TRBJ1-3; D unresolved. CDR3 length: 15 residues. V was trimmed by 8 bases and J by 6 bases, leaving 20 bases between them. The germline CDR1 and CDR2 sequences are MGHDK and SYGVNS. Written as DNA, the CDR3 is TGTGCCAGCGGGAGGACCGGGAACCCCTCAAACACCATATATTTT. Its translation is CASGRTGNPSNTIYF.

This chain links TRBV5-5 with TRBJ2-5; D not certain. Looked up from germline, CDR1 is SGHKS and CDR2 is YYEKEE (reference sequence). The CDR3 totals 13 residues. V was trimmed by 2 bases and J by 6 bases, leaving 11 bases between them. The CDR3 coding sequence is TGTGCCAGCAGCTTCCGGCCCCGGCAGACCCAGTACTTC. Protein product: CASSFRPRQTQYF. The variable domain in full, with the rest retrieved from reference TRBV5-5 and TRBJ2-5, is DAGVTQSPTHLIKTRGQQVTLRCSPISGHKSVSWYQQVLGQGPQFIFQYYEKEERGRGNFPDRFSARQFPNYSSELNVNALLLGDSALYLCASSFRPRQTQYFGPGTRLLVL.

The genes are TRBV5-1 and TRBJ2-5, with unresolved D. The CDR3 contains 12 residues. Germline CDR1 and CDR2: SGHRS and YFSETQ. Trimming left V 0 bases short and J 5 bases short, with 5 bases between. The CDR3 here is CASSLAMETQYF. CDR3 nucleotides: TGCGCCAGCAGCTTGGCTATGGAGACCCAGTACTTC.

The chain recombines TRBV5-1 with TRBJ2-2; TRBD1 matches at 10 bases. The CDR3 length is 15 residues. Trimming removed 4 bases from V and 7 bases from J; junction bases left unmatched: 7. Germline-derived CDR1 and CDR2 are SGHRS and YFSETQ. CDR3: CASSVDRGFIGELFF. The CDR3 DNA sequence: TGCGCCAGCAGCGTGGACAGGGGGTTTATCGGGGAGCTGTTTTTT. Full variable domain (missing parts from reference TRBV5-1 and TRBJ2-2): KAGVTQTPRYLIKTRGQQVTLSCSPISGHRSVSWYQQTPGQGLQFLFEYFSETQRNKGNFPGRFSGRQFSNSRSEMNVSTLELGDSALYLCASSVDRGFIGELFFGEGSRLTVL.